These 22 T cell receptor beta chains were all obtained from the same sample, sequenced in a study of beta chain features in type 1 diabetes (dated by TCRdb to 2016 to 2019). Libraries were built with the immunoSEQ multiplex PCR assay. The High Capacity cDNA Reverse Transcription Kit was used to reverse transcribe all of the isolated RNA, meaning that expressed TCRB transcripts were what got sequenced. TCRdb's version of the immuneACCESS table is confined to in-frame rearrangements and falls short of the full clone set. An unresolved V gene accounts for under half of the shortfall where checked; the remainder is of unknown origin. Recorded for this sample are about 250,000 clones; roughly an eighth of them occurred a single time. The top ten clonotypes cover about 0.026% of the sample. Sequencing used naive CD4+ T cells from blood. Interpreted using the paper, the cell subset or site label stands for: true naive CD4+ T cells. Every receptor here comes from a woman aged 40 to 50 in good health.

This chain joins TRBV7-9 and TRBJ2-1; 7 bases map to TRBD1. Germline assignment: CDR1 SEHNR and CDR2 FQNEAQ (reference sequence). The CDR3 contains 15 residues. The trim removed 2 bases at V and 5 bases at J, leaving 6 bases unmatched. CDR3 DNA: TGTGCCAGCAGCTTAATCGGGACAGCCGACAATGAGCAGTTCTTC. Translation: CASSLIGTADNEQFF.

This clone has a handful of counts. This rearrangement joins TRBV18 to TRBJ2-5; D not certain. V was shortened by 3 bases and J by 5 bases, with 7 bases between the two germline ends. From germline, CDR1 is KGHSH and CDR2 LQKENI. The CDR3 has 12 amino acids. The CDR3 reads CASSPQAETQYF. CDR3 in DNA: TGTGCCAGCTCACCCCAGGCGGAGACCCAGTACTTC.

This clone was detected a few times. The V call is TRBV2, the J call TRBJ1-4; 10 nucleotides align to TRBD1. CDR1 and CDR2 (germline): SNHLY, FYNNEI. With 8 bases clipped from V and 6 bases from J, the junction kept 12 bases outside the gene matches. The CDR3 extends over 16 amino acids. CDR3 residues: CASGKPGDRGYEKLFF. CDR3 DNA sequence: TGTGCCAGCGGCAAACCTGGGGACAGGGGATATGAAAAACTGTTTTTT.

This clone was recorded a few times. This chain links TRBV5-4 with TRBJ2-1; D perhaps matches TRBD1 (5 bases). Trimming took off 7 bases at V and 2 bases at J, with 10 bases between the two ends. Germline V gene lookup returns CDR1 SGHNT and CDR2 YYREEE (reference sequence). The CDR3 is made up of 13 amino acids. CDR3: CASAKGTYNEQFF. The CDR3 DNA reads TGTGCCAGCGCAAAGGGGACCTACAATGAGCAGTTCTTC.

V usage is TRBV4-3 and J usage is TRBJ2-2; 7 bases are a match to TRBD2. V shed 0 bases, J shed 0 bases, and the junction held 4 bases outside the gene matches. This CDR3 is built from 17 residues. CDR1 and CDR2 (germline): LGHNA, YSLEER. The CDR3 DNA is TGCGCCAGCAGCCAAGAGGGCGGGGGAGCGAACACCGGGGAGCTGTTTTTT. Encoded protein: CASSQEGGGANTGELFF.

The rearrangement joins TRBV7-8 to TRBJ1-5; TRBD1 matches at 7 bases. The J segment lost 4 bases and the V segment lost 5 bases, leaving 8 bases of the junction unmatched. CDR1 is SGHVS and CDR2 is FQNEAQ in the germline V gene. The CDR3 consists of 15 residues. Here the CDR3 DNA reads TGTGCCAGCAGCGCAGACAGGGATGTGAATCAGCCCCAGCATTTT. Translating gives CASSADRDVNQPQHF.

This clone turned up a few times. The V and J genes are TRBV5-1 and TRBJ2-3, with a tentative D call TRBD2 (5 bases). There are 15 residues in the CDR3. Deletions cut 6 bases from V and 4 bases from J, with 18 bases between. Germline assignment: CDR1 SGHRS and CDR2 YFSETQ. The chain's CDR3 is CASKGEPSGADTQYF. CDR3 in DNA: TGCGCCAGCAAGGGAGAACCCTCCGGGGCAGATACGCAGTATTTT.

This clone has a handful of counts. V and J are TRBV7-2 and TRBJ1-5; D remains ambiguous. Germline loops: CDR1 SGHTA, CDR2 FQGNSA. V was cut by 5 bases and J by 0 bases, with 8 bases left in between. CDR3 length equals 14 residues. The CDR3 here is CASSPGNSNQPQHF. The CDR3 bases are TGTGCCAGCAGCCCGGGTAATAGCAATCAGCCCCAGCATTTT. Full variable domain (remainder filled in from reference TRBV7-2 and TRBJ1-5): GAGVSQSPSNKVTEKGKDVELRCDPISGHTALYWYRQSLGQGLEFLIYFQGNSAPDKSGLPSDRFSAERTGGSVSTLTIQRTQQEDSAVYLCASSPGNSNQPQHFGDGTRLSIL.

This clone came up a few times. The CDR3 protein is CASSSSTLNTEAFF. The CDR3 DNA reads TGTGCCAGCAGCTCCTCGACACTGAACACTGAAGCTTTCTTT. The V and J genes are TRBV9 and TRBJ1-1; D is unresolved. Trimming pared 4 bases from V and 0 bases from J, leaving 10 bases between. The CDR3 totals 14 residues. CDR1 and CDR2 from the germline V gene are SGDLS and YYNGEE.

This clone was picked up a small number of times. The chain has TRBV23-1 and TRBJ1-4, with D perhaps TRBD1 (5 bases). Being an ORF, TRBV23-1 has a function that is uncertain. With 0 bases removed from V and 3 bases from J, the gap between germline ends came to 11 bases. There are 16 residues in the CDR3. CDR3 sequence: CASSQSLQGPNEKLFF. CDR3 coding DNA: TGCGCCAGCAGTCAATCGCTTCAGGGCCCTAATGAAAAACTGTTTTTT.

This chain connects TRBV5-6 to TRBJ2-7; D is ambiguous. The CDR3 runs to 13 residues. With 4 bases removed from V and 4 bases from J, the gap between germline ends came to 12 bases. The germline V gene encodes CDR1 SGHDT and CDR2 YYEEEE. DNA for the CDR3: TGTGCCAGCAGCCCCGGTTTAGAATACGAGCAGTACTTC. This gives the protein CASSPGLEYEQYF.

The chain has TRBV18 and TRBJ2-1, with TRBD1 as a possible D gene (5 bases). With 4 bases removed from V and 0 bases from J, the gap between germline ends came to 10 bases. CDR1 KGHSH and CDR2 LQKENI come from the germline V gene. The CDR3 extends over 15 amino acids. This CDR3 reads CASSLDSSSYNEQFF. CDR3 nucleotides: TGTGCCAGCTCACTCGACAGCAGCTCCTACAATGAGCAGTTCTTC.

The J gene is TRBJ2-7, the V gene TRBV2; 10 bases line up with TRBD1. Looked up from germline, CDR1 is SNHLY and CDR2 is FYNNEI. The CDR3 contains 14 residues. V shed 4 bases, J shed 4 bases, and the junction held 4 bases outside the gene matches. In nucleotides, the CDR3 is TGTGCCAGCAGTGTTGGGACAGGGGTGTACGAGCAGTACTTC. Translation: CASSVGTGVYEQYF.

V is TRBV18 and J is TRBJ1-6, with 11 bases matching TRBD1. Germline-derived CDR1 and CDR2 are KGHSH and LQKENI. CDR3 length equals 16 residues. V gave up 3 bases and J gave up 7 bases; unmatched junction bases: 5. The CDR3 coding sequence is TGTGCCAGCTCACCTGGACAGGGGGCCAAGAATTCACCCCTCCACTTT. Protein: CASSPGQGAKNSPLHF.

In its sample, this clone was seen a few times. The chain carries TRBV5-1 and TRBJ1-2; tentatively, D is TRBD1 (5 bases). The germline gives CDR1 SGHRS, CDR2 YFSETQ. V lost 4 bases, J lost 2 bases, and 12 bases lay in between. The CDR3 has 14 amino acids. The CDR3 is CASSPTRVNYGYTF. The CDR3 coding sequence is TGCGCCAGCAGCCCAACCAGGGTGAACTATGGCTACACCTTC.

V usage is TRBV19 and J usage is TRBJ2-4, with D possibly matching TRBD1 (5 bases). Germline lookup yields CDR1 LNHDA and CDR2 SQIVND (reference sequence). The V and J ends lost 9 bases and 8 bases respectively, with 17 bases between them. The CDR3 extends over 13 amino acids. CDR3 in DNA: TGTGCCAGCCAGGGTTGGAGAGTCGACATTCAGTACTTC. Translating it yields CASQGWRVDIQYF.

The chain is built from TRBV10-3 and TRBJ2-2; D is perhaps TRBD1 (5 bases). This CDR3 contains 15 residues. Trimming left V 10 bases short and J 0 bases short, with 15 bases between. CDR1 is ENHRY and CDR2 is SYGVKD in the germline V gene. Here the CDR3 DNA reads TGTGCCAGTAGTTTACAGGACGCGAACACCGGGGAGCTGTTTTTT. Its protein is CASSLQDANTGELFF.

This clone was seen a handful of times. The chain couples TRBV6-5 to TRBJ1-1, with D perhaps matching TRBD1 (6 bases). Trimming took 4 bases from V and 1 from J, leaving 10 bases between them. CDR1 MNHEY and CDR2 SVGAGI come from the germline V gene. The CDR3 length is 14 residues. CDR3 in amino acids: CASSFKGQNTEAFF. The CDR3 DNA reads as TGTGCCAGCAGTTTCAAGGGACAGAACACTGAAGCTTTCTTT.

The chain carries TRBV18 and TRBJ1-1; D is possibly TRBD1 (5 bases). Trimming removed 2 bases from V and 10 bases from J, with 17 bases in between. Germline CDR1 is KGHSH and CDR2 is LQKENI. The CDR3 loop spans 14 amino acids. The CDR3: CASSPDGGVGLAFF. DNA of the CDR3: TGTGCCAGCTCACCAGACGGGGGAGTCGGCCTAGCTTTCTTT.

This clone was detected only a few times. V is TRBV19 and J is TRBJ2-1; tentatively, D is TRBD1 (6 bases). Looked up from germline, CDR1 is LNHDA and CDR2 is SQIVND (reference sequence). V lost 5 bases and J 1 base, leaving 15 bases between the germline ends. The CDR3 loop spans 16 amino acids. In nucleotides, the CDR3 is TGTGCCAGTAGTGGCTCCCGGCAGGGGTCCTACAATGAGCAGTTCTTC. It translates to CASSGSRQGSYNEQFF.

This chain connects TRBV5-1 to TRBJ1-2; possible D gene TRBD1, 6 bases. The CDR3 totals 15 residues. Deletions cut 4 bases from V and 6 bases from J, with 19 bases between. Germline loops: CDR1 SGHRS, CDR2 YFSETQ. For the CDR3, the DNA is TGCGCCAGCAGCCGGTGGGAAGGGAAGGGGGATGGCTACACCTTC. Amino acid sequence: CASSRWEGKGDGYTF.

The chain recombines TRBV4-1 with TRBJ1-6, with 9 bases that match TRBD1. Looked up from germline, CDR1 is MGHRA and CDR2 is YSYEKL. Trimming at V came to 0 bases and at J to 0 bases, leaving 0 bases not matched to a gene. The CDR3 sequence is 17 residues long. CDR3 nucleotides: TGCGCCAGCAGCCAAGAGGACAGGGGCTCCTATAATTCACCCCTCCACTTT. It translates to CASSQEDRGSYNSPLHF.